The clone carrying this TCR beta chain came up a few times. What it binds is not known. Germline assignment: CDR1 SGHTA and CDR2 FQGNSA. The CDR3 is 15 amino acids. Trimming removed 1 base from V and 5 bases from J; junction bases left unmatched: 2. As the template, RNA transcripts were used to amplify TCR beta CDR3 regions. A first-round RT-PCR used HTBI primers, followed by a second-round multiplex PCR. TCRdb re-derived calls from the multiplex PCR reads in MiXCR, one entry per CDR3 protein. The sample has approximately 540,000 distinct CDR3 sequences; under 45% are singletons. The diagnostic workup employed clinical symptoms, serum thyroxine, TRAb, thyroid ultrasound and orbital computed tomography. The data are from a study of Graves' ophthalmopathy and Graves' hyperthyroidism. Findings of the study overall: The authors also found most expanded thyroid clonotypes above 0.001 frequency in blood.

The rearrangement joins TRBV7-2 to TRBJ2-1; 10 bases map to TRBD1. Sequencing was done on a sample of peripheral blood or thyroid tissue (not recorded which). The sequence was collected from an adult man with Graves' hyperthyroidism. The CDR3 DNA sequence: TGTGCCAGCAGCTTAGAGGGGACAGGGGACAATGAGCAGTTCTTC. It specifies CASSLEGTGDNEQFF.